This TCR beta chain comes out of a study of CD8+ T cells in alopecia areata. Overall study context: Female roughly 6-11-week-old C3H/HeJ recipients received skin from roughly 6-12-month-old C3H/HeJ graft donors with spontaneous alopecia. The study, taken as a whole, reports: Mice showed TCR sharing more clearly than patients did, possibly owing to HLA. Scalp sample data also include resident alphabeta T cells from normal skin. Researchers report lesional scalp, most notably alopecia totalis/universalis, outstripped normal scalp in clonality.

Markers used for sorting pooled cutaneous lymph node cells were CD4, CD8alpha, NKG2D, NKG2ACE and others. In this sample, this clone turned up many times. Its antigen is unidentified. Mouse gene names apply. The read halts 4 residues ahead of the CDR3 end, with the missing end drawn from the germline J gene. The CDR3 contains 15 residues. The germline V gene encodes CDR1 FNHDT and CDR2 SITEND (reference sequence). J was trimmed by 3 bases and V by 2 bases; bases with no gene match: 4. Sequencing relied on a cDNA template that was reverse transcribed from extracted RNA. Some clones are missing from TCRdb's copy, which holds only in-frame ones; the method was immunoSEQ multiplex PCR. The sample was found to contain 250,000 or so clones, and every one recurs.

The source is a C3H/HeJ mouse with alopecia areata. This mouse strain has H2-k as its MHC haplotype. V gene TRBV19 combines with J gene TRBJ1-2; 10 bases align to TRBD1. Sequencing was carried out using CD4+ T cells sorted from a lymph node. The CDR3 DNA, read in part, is TGTGCCAGCAGTATGGGGACAGGGGTCCACTCC. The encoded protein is CASSMGTGVHS. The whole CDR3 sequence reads CASSMGTGVHSDYTF.